This record covers a single T cell receptor beta chain. Produced via immunoSEQ multiplex PCR; TCRdb's table is partial and in-frame only. The table has about 93,000 clones, just over 90% seen once; the top ten hold roughly 0.53%. The data belong to a study of OX40 agonist ivuxolimab in advanced cancers. Germline CDR1 reads SEHNR; CDR2 reads FQNEAQ (reference sequence). The CDR3 sequence is 15 residues long. With 5 bases clipped from V and 3 bases from J, the junction kept 9 bases outside the gene matches. The sample consisted of CD4+ or CD8+ T cells sorted from blood, taken in a trial of the OX40 agonist ivuxolimab. The chain links TRBV7-9 to TRBJ2-5; 7 nucleotides line up with TRBD2. The receptor was derived from an adult with an advanced solid tumor such as melanoma, head and neck, liver or kidney cancer. As DNA, the CDR3 is TGTGCCAGCAGCCCCTATTGGCGGGGGAAAGAGACCCAGTACTTC. Its translation is CASSPYWRGKETQYF.